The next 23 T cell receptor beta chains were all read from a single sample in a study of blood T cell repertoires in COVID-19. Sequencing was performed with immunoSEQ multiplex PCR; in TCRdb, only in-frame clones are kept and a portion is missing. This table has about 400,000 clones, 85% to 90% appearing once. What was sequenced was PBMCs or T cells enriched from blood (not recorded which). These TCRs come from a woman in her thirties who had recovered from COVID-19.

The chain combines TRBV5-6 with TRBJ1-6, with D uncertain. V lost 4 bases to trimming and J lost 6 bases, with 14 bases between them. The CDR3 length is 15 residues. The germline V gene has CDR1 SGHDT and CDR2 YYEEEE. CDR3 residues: CASSHILLSNSPLHF. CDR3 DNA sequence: TGTGCCAGCAGCCACATCCTTCTCAGTAATTCACCCCTCCACTTT.

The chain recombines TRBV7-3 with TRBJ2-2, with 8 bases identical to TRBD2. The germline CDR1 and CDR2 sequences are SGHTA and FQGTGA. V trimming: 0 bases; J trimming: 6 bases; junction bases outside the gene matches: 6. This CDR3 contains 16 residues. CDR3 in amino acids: CASSLTGTRIAGELFF. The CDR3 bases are TGTGCCAGCAGCTTAACAGGGACTAGGATCGCCGGGGAGCTGTTTTTT.

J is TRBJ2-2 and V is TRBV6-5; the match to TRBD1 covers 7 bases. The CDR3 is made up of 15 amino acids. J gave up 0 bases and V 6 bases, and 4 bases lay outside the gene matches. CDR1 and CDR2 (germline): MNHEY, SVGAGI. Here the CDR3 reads CASSLTGSNTGELFF. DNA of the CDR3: TGTGCCAGCAGCTTGACAGGGTCGAACACCGGGGAGCTGTTTTTT.

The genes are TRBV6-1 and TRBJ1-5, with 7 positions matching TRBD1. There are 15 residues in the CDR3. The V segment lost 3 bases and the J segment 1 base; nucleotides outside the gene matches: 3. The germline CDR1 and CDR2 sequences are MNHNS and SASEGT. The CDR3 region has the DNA TGTGCCAGCAGTGAGTCAGGGGGAAGCAATCAGCCCCAGCATTTT. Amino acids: CASSESGGSNQPQHF.

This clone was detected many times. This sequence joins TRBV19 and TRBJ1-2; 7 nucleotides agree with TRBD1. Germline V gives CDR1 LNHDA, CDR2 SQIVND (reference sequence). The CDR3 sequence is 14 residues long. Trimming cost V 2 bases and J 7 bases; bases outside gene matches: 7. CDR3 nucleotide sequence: TGTGCCAGTAGTATAAAAACGACAGGGAGTGGCTACACCTTC. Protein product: CASSIKTTGSGYTF. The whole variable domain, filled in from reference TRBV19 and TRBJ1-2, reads DGGITQSPKYLFRKEGQNVTLSCEQNLNHDAMYWYRQDPGQGLRLIYYSQIVNDFQKGDIAEGYSVSREKKESFPLTVTSAQKNPTAFYLCASSIKTTGSGYTFGSGTRLTVV.

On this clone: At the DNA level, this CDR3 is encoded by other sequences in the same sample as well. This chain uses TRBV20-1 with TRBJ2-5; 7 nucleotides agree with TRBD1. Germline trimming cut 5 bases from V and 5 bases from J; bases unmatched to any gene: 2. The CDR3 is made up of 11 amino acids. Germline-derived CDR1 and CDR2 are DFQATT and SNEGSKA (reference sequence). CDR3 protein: CSAYRGETQYF. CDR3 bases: TGCAGTGCTTACAGGGGTGAGACCCAGTACTTC.

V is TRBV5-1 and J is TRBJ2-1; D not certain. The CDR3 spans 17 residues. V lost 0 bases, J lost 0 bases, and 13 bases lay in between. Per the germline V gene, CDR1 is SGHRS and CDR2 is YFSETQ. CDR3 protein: CASSLVGLRSSYNEQFF. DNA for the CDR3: TGCGCCAGCAGCTTGGTGGGTCTGAGGAGCTCCTACAATGAGCAGTTCTTC.

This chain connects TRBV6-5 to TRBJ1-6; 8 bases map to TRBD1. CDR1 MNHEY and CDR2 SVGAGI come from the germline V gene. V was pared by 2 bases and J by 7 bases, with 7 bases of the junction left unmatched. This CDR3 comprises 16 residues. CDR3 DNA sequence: TGTGCCAGCAGTTACGAGACAGGGGCTCCCAATTCACCCCTCCACTTT. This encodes CASSYETGAPNSPLHF.

In nucleotides, the CDR3 is TGTGCCAGCAGCTTCTCTTCCGTACAGTTTGAAGCTTTCTTT. Amino acid sequence: CASSFSSVQFEAFF. V and J are TRBV7-9 and TRBJ1-1; no reliable D call. Trimming removed 3 bases from V and 7 bases from J, with 15 bases in between. Germline V gene sequence: CDR1 SEHNR, CDR2 FQNEAQ (reference sequence). The CDR3 has 14 residues.

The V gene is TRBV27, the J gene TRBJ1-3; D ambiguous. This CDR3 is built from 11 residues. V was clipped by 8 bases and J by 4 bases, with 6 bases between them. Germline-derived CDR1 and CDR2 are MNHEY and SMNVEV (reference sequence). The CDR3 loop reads CASSRGNTIYF. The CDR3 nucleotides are TGTGCCAGCTCTAGGGGAAACACCATATATTTT.

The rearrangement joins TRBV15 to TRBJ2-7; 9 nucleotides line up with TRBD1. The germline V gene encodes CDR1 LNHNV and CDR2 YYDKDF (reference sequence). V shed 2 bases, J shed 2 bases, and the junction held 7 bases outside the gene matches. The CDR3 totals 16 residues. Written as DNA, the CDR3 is TGTGCCACCAGCAGAAGCCGCGGGACAGGGCCCTACGAGCAGTACTTC. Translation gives CATSRSRGTGPYEQYF.

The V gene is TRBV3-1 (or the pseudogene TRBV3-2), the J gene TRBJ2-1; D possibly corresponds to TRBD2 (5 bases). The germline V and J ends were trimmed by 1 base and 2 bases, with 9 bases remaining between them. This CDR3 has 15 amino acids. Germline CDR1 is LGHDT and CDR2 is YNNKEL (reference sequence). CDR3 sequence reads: CASSQGEMAYNEQFF. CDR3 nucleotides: TGTGCCAGCAGCCAAGGGGAGATGGCCTACAATGAGCAGTTCTTC.

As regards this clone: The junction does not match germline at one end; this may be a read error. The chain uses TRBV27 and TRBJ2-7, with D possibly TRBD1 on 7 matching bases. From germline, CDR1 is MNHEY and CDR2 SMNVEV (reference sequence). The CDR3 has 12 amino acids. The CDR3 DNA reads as TGTGCCAGCAAAGGGATTCAGGGGGGCGAGCACTTC. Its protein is CASKGIQGGEHF.

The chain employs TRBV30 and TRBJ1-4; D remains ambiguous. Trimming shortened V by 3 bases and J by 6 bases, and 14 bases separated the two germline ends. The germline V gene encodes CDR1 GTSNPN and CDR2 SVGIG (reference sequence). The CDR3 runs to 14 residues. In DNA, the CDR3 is TGTGCCTGGAGCGTTAGGAGGTCGTATGAAAAACTGTTTTTT. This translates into CAWSVRRSYEKLFF.

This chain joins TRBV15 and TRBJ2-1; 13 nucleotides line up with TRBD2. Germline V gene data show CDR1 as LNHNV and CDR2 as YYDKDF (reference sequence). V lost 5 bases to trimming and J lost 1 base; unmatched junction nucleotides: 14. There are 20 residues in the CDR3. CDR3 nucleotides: TGTGCCACCAGCTCGAGGGTGGGGACTAGCGGGAACAAGTCCTACAATGAGCAGTTCTTC. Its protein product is CATSSRVGTSGNKSYNEQFF.

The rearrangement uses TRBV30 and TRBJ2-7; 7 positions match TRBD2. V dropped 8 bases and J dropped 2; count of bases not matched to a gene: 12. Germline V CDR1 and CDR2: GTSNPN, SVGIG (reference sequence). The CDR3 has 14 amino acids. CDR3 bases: TGTGCCATTGCTCGGGGAGGGACCGCCTACGAGCAGTACTTC. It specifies CAIARGGTAYEQYF.

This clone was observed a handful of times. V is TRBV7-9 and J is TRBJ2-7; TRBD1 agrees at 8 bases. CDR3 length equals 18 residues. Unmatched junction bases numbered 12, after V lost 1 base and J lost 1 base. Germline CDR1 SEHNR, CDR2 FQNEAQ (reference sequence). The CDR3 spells CASSLVGSGTGFSYEQYF. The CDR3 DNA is TGTGCCAGCAGCTTAGTAGGGTCCGGGACAGGATTTTCCTACGAGCAGTACTTC.

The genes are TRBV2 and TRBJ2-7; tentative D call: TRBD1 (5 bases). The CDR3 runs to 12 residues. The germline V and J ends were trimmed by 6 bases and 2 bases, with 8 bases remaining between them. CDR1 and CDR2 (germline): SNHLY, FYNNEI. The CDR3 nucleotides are TGTGCCAGCAGGGACATAGCCTACGAGCAGTACTTC. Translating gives CASRDIAYEQYF.

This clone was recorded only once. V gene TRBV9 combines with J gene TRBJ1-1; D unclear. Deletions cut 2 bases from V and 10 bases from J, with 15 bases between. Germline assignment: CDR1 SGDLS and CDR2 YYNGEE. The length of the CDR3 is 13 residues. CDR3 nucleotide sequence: TGTGCCAGCAGCGTGGGCCCTATAGAAGCAGCTTTCTTT. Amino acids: CASSVGPIEAAFF.

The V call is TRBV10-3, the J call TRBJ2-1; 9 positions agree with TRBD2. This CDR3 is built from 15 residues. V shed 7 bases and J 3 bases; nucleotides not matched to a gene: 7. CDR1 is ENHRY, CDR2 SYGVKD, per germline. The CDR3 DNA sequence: TGTGCCATCACCCCCCAAGCGGGAGGCTACAATGAGCAGTTCTTC. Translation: CAITPQAGGYNEQFF.

Written as DNA, the CDR3 is TGCGCCAGCAGCTTCAACCCTGTAGAGGCTGATGTCTATGGCTACACCTTC. This gives the protein CASSFNPVEADVYGYTF. The rearrangement uses TRBV5-1 and TRBJ1-2; D not resolved. This CDR3 comprises 17 residues. Trimming took off 2 bases at V and 4 bases at J, with 21 bases between the two ends. The V gene's germline CDR1 is SGHRS and CDR2 YFSETQ.

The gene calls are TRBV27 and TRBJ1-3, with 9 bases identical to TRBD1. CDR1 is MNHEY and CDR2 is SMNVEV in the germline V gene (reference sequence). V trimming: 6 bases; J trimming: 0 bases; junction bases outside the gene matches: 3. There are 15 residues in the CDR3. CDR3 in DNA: TGTGCCAGCAGCTGGACAGGGGACTCTGGAAACACCATATATTTT. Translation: CASSWTGDSGNTIYF.

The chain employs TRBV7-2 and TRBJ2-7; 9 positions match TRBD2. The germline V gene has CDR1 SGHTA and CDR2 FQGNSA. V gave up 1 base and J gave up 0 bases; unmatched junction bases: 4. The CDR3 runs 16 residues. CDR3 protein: CASSLVGTSHSYEQYF. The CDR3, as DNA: TGTGCCAGCAGCTTAGTTGGGACTAGCCACTCCTACGAGCAGTACTTC.